This TCR beta chain stems from a study of T cell responses to AZD1222 COVID-19 vaccine. Study context: Pooled together were second doses at about 4 or about 12 weeks.

As for this clone: What it binds is not known.

The length of the CDR3 is 19 residues. In germline, CDR1 is SGHDN, CDR2 FVKESK. V lost 0 bases and J lost 5; bases outside the gene matches: 16. Findings of the study overall: Just a handful of AZD1222 recipients tested seropositive at baseline. The donor cohort was predominantly white British with a female majority, and clonal diversity may have been underestimated.

Assay: immunoSEQ multiplex PCR; the TCRdb copy retains only in-frame clones and omits some. The data contain tens of thousands of clones, approximately 89% of them seen just once; the ten biggest clones take up around 2.2%. This specimen was peripheral blood, taken on day 0 of AZD1222 vaccination. The rearrangement links TRBV14 to TRBJ2-7, with 10 bases identical to TRBD2. This TCR came from an adult in good health. The CDR3 DNA sequence: TGTGCCAGCAGCCAAGATAGTAGGCCTAGCGGGAGTCCGGGCCACGAGCAGTACTTC. Its translation: CASSQDSRPSGSPGHEQYF.